The 7 T cell receptor beta chains below come from one sample, sequenced in a study of blood T cells in healthy people across ages. The second PCR ran about 6 to 12 cycles with a sample-barcoded 5' primer and J-beta primers. From the 5' RACE reads, TCRdb called clonotypes with MiXCR, one entry per CDR3 protein. The sample contains roughly 1,500,000 distinct CDR3 sequences, almost 35% of which appear only once. The source material was blood. These receptors came from a woman aged 30 to 39 in good health.

This clonotype was found a few times. This chain connects TRBV4-2 to TRBJ2-1, with 13 bases fitting TRBD2. V lost 4 bases to trimming and J lost 10 bases; unmatched junction nucleotides: 7. Germline loops: CDR1 LGHNA, CDR2 YNFKEQ. CDR3 length: 15 residues. Here the CDR3 DNA reads TGTGCCAGCAGCCCACGGACTAGCGGGGGACCCGAGCAGTTCTTC. This translates into CASSPRTSGGPEQFF.

There are a few counts of this clonotype. This chain joins TRBV20-1 and TRBJ2-3; weak D call: TRBD2 (6 bases). CDR3 length: 16 amino acids. Trimming took 5 bases from V and 2 from J, leaving 20 bases between them. CDR1 DFQATT and CDR2 SNEGSKA come from the germline V gene (reference sequence). For the CDR3, the DNA is TGCAGTGCTCAAACCCCCGGGGGACGGGACACAGATACGCAGTATTTT. This encodes CSAQTPGGRDTDTQYF.

This clonotype was seen a few times. The chain links TRBV7-9 to TRBJ2-7; D not resolved. CDR3 length equals 12 residues. Trimming took off 5 bases at V and 2 bases at J, with 7 bases between the two ends. In germline, CDR1 is SEHNR, CDR2 FQNEAQ (reference sequence). As DNA, the CDR3 is TGTGCCAGCAGCCACAGTGCCTACGAGCAGTACTTC. It codes for CASSHSAYEQYF.

For this clonotype: This is likely a read error, given that the CDR3 carries no conserved phenylalanine or tryptophan at its end. The chain recombines TRBV20-1 with TRBJ1-2; D remains unclear. CDR3 size: 12 residues. Trimming left V 2 bases short and J 2 bases short, with 6 bases between. Per germline, CDR1 DFQATT and CDR2 SNEGSKA (reference sequence). DNA for the CDR3: TGCAGTGCTAGAAGGGAAAACTATGGCTACACCATC. This translates into CSARRENYGYTI.

The chain employs TRBV5-1 and TRBJ1-6; no clear D. Germline-derived CDR1 and CDR2 are SGHRS and YFSETQ. The CDR3 is 15 residues long. The ends were cut back, 1 base at V and 7 bases at J, with 12 bases in the middle. Written as DNA, the CDR3 is TGCGCCAGCAGCTTGTTGGACTTGGGGAATTCACCCCTCCACTTT. Its translation is CASSLLDLGNSPLHF. Using reference TRBV5-1 and TRBJ1-6 for the parts outside the CDR3, the full variable domain is KAGVTQTPRYLIKTRGQQVTLSCSPISGHRSVSWYQQTPGQGLQFLFEYFSETQRNKGNFPGRFSGRQFSNSRSEMNVSTLELGDSALYLCASSLLDLGNSPLHFGNGTRLTVT.

V and J are TRBV9 and TRBJ2-6; 14 bases fit TRBD2. Unmatched junction bases numbered 5, after V lost 2 bases and J lost 4 bases. CDR1 is SGDLS and CDR2 is YYNGEE in the germline V gene. The CDR3 is 18 residues long. The CDR3 region has the DNA TGTGCCAGCAGCGTGGGACTAGCGGGAGTTGCAGGGGCCAACGTCCTGACTTTC. Amino acid sequence: CASSVGLAGVAGANVLTF.

This clonotype was seen a handful of times. This rearrangement joins TRBV4-1 to TRBJ2-7; D call uncertain. The CDR3 has 14 residues. Germline V gene lookup returns CDR1 MGHRA and CDR2 YSYEKL. V was cut by 0 bases and J by 6 bases, with 12 bases left in between. DNA of the CDR3: TGCGCCAGCAGCCAAGAATCTACGGTCCTCGAGCAGTACTTC. Translated: CASSQESTVLEQYF.